These 25 T cell receptor beta chains were sequenced from one sample in a study of cytomegalovirus exposure and HLA in healthy donors. The PCR contained 60 Vbeta and 13 Jbeta primers. TCRdb's table, derived via immunoSEQ multiplex PCR, lists solely in-frame clones and lacks some. The table includes around 76,000 clones, around 70% detected once. Sequenced input: PBMCs. The receptors originated from a woman in her thirties or forties in good health and CMV-seropositive.

This chain joins TRBV7-2 and TRBJ2-3, with 8 bases fitting TRBD2. V shed 5 bases and J 3 bases; nucleotides not matched to a gene: 4. Germline CDR1 is SGHTA and CDR2 is FQGNSA. The CDR3 has 14 amino acids. CDR3 sequence: CASSLSGRTDTQYF. The CDR3 DNA is TGTGCCAGCAGCCTAAGCGGGAGAACAGATACGCAGTATTTT.

This clone was found once. The CDR3 here is CASSLLGGERVEQYF. As DNA, the CDR3 is TGCGCCAGCAGCCTTTTAGGCGGGGAGAGGGTCGAGCAGTACTTC. The rearrangement joins TRBV4-3 to TRBJ2-7, with D possibly TRBD2 on 6 matching bases. Germline V gives CDR1 LGHNA, CDR2 YSLEER. The CDR3 spans 15 residues. V lost 4 bases and J lost 6, with 19 bases in between.

The V and J genes are TRBV28 and TRBJ2-1; 8 positions agree with TRBD1. CDR3 length equals 16 residues. With V trimmed by 6 bases and J by 2 bases, 9 bases remained unmatched. Per germline, CDR1 MDHEN and CDR2 SYDVKM. CDR3 coding DNA: TGTGCCAGCAGCTTACAGGGGGTTGGTGCCTACAATGAGCAGTTCTTC. Residues: CASSLQGVGAYNEQFF.

The chain has TRBV29-1 and TRBJ1-2; maybe TRBD1 (5 bases). Germline CDR1 is SQVTM and CDR2 is ANQGSEA. The CDR3 is made up of 15 amino acids. V lost 4 bases and J 0 bases, leaving 15 bases between the germline ends. The CDR3 DNA reads as TGCAGCGTTGCCCAGTCAGGGCCCCCTAACTATGGCTACACCTTC. This translates into CSVAQSGPPNYGYTF.

This chain links TRBV11-1 with TRBJ2-3, with D perhaps TRBD2 (7 bases). The CDR3 spans 14 residues. V lost 6 bases to trimming and J lost 0 bases, with 10 bases between them. CDR1 and CDR2 from the germline V gene are SGHAT and FQDESV (reference sequence). Here the CDR3 reads CASRRGGSTDTQYF. In DNA, the CDR3 is TGTGCCAGCAGGAGGGGGGGAAGCACAGATACGCAGTATTTT.

J is TRBJ2-5 and V is TRBV30, with D possibly TRBD2 on 6 matching bases. CDR1 GTSNPN and CDR2 SVGIG come from the germline V gene (reference sequence). The ends were cut back, 3 bases at V and 4 bases at J, with 9 bases in the middle. The CDR3 spans 12 residues. The DNA for the CDR3 is TGTGCCTGGAGACTAGCTTCAGAGACCCAGTACTTC. Its protein product is CAWRLASETQYF.

V is TRBV6-1 and J is TRBJ2-7; D gene unclear. Germline V gene data show CDR1 as MNHNS and CDR2 as SASEGT. Deletions cut 8 bases from V and 0 bases from J, with 8 bases between. CDR3 size: 12 residues. CDR3 amino acids: CASAGFSYEQYF. The CDR3 nucleotides read TGTGCCAGCGCAGGTTTCTCCTACGAGCAGTACTTC.

V usage is TRBV7-2 and J usage is TRBJ2-3, with D possibly matching TRBD1 (5 bases). There are 14 residues in the CDR3. Germline loops: CDR1 SGHTA, CDR2 FQGNSA. The V end lost 5 bases, the J end lost 6 bases, and 15 bases lay between the germline ends. In nucleotides, the CDR3 is TGTGCCAGCAGCCCTGGGGCAGGTAGGGATACGCAGTATTTT. It encodes CASSPGAGRDTQYF.

CDR3 coding DNA: TGTGCCAGCAGTGGTGCTAGGACAGGCGGAGAGCAGTACTTC. As protein: CASSGARTGGEQYF. V gene TRBV27 combines with J gene TRBJ2-7; the match to TRBD1 covers 7 bases. The J segment lost 7 bases and the V segment lost 5 bases, leaving 11 bases of the junction unmatched. Germline CDR1 reads MNHEY; CDR2 reads SMNVEV (reference sequence). There are 14 residues in the CDR3.

The V and J genes are TRBV7-9 and TRBJ1-5; D is undetermined. The CDR3 is 14 amino acids. Trimming pared 2 bases from V and 5 bases from J, leaving 10 bases between. Per germline, CDR1 SEHNR and CDR2 FQNEAQ (reference sequence). CDR3 region: CASSLSTRDQPQHF. In DNA, the CDR3 is TGTGCCAGCAGCTTATCGACTCGCGATCAGCCCCAGCATTTT.

The J gene is TRBJ1-4, the V gene TRBV4-2; D is uncertain. The CDR3 is made up of 18 amino acids. Germline loops: CDR1 LGHNA, CDR2 YNFKEQ. V was pared by 1 base and J by 0 bases, with 15 bases between. CDR3 DNA sequence: TGTGCCAGCAGCCAAGTACGAATTGAGGGTGCAACTAATGAAAAACTGTTTTTT. The encoded protein is CASSQVRIEGATNEKLFF.

This clone has ten or more counts. A read error likely explains this, since a far larger clone differs by one base. Other nucleotide sequences from this sample produce the same CDR3. The chain combines TRBV7-8 with TRBJ2-7; weak D call: TRBD2 (5 bases). The CDR3 has 14 amino acids. V gave up 2 bases and J gave up 2 bases, with 10 bases separating them. Germline assignment: CDR1 SGHVS and CDR2 FQNEAQ. The CDR3 loop reads CASSLRGGPYEQYF. CDR3 nucleotides: TGTGCCAGCAGCTTACGAGGAGGACCCTACGAGCAGTACTTC.

This clone occurred a few times. This chain links TRBV2 with TRBJ2-2; TRBD2 aligns across 10 bases. With 4 bases clipped from V and 6 bases from J, the junction kept 2 bases outside the gene matches. CDR1 and CDR2 (germline): SNHLY, FYNNEI. This CDR3 has 14 amino acids. CDR3 protein: CASSGLAGSGELFF. CDR3 coding DNA: TGTGCCAGCAGTGGACTAGCGGGTTCCGGGGAGCTGTTTTTT.

The CDR3 loop reads CASFTNDRSIMNTGELFF. The CDR3 region has the DNA TGTGCCAGCTTTACTAACGACAGGAGTATAATGAACACCGGGGAGCTGTTTTTT. V is TRBV27 and J is TRBJ2-2, with D possibly being TRBD1 (6 bases). The CDR3 runs 18 residues. Germline V gives CDR1 MNHEY, CDR2 SMNVEV (reference sequence). V dropped 8 bases and J dropped 1 base, with 23 bases sitting between them.

The chain's CDR3 is CASSLGQAMNTEAFF. CDR3 DNA: TGCGCCAGCAGCCTAGGACAGGCCATGAACACTGAAGCTTTCTTT. V and J are TRBV4-3 and TRBJ1-1; 7 bases are shared with TRBD1. V was clipped by 4 bases and J by 0 bases; unmatched bases: 5. This CDR3 contains 15 residues. CDR1 and CDR2 (germline): LGHNA, YSLEER.

The chain joins TRBV7-3 to TRBJ2-5; 8 bases match TRBD1. The CDR3 loop spans 14 amino acids. V lost 4 bases to trimming and J lost 4 bases; unmatched junction nucleotides: 5. Germline-derived CDR1 and CDR2 are SGHTA and FQGTGA. This CDR3 is CASSYGQGLETQYF. The CDR3 bases are TGTGCCAGCAGCTATGGACAGGGCTTAGAGACCCAGTACTTC.

This clone was counted only a few times. The chain employs TRBV6-5 and TRBJ2-7; D possibly corresponds to TRBD2 (5 bases). Looked up from germline, CDR1 is MNHEY and CDR2 is SVGAGI. Trimming took 0 bases from V and 9 from J, leaving 15 bases between them. The CDR3 extends over 14 amino acids. The CDR3 sequence is CASSYSGPGGWQYF. The CDR3 DNA sequence: TGTGCCAGCAGTTACTCGGGTCCCGGAGGATGGCAGTACTTC.

J is TRBJ2-5 and V is TRBV5-6; 8 positions agree with TRBD2. The V gene's germline CDR1 is SGHDT and CDR2 YYEEEE. The length of the CDR3 is 15 residues. Trimming at V came to 0 bases and at J to 5 bases, leaving 6 bases not matched to a gene. CDR3 nucleotide sequence: TGTGCCAGCAGCTTGGAACTAGCGGTCCTTGAGACCCAGTACTTC. Translating gives CASSLELAVLETQYF.

This clone was seen more than once but under ten times. The chain recombines TRBV7-2 with TRBJ1-2, with 7 bases that match TRBD1. Per the germline V gene, CDR1 is SGHTA and CDR2 is FQGNSA. The V segment lost 5 bases and the J segment 12 bases; nucleotides outside the gene matches: 15. This CDR3 spans 14 amino acids. The CDR3 protein is CASSTGRMTGRDTF. In nucleotides, the CDR3 is TGTGCCAGCAGCACCGGTAGGATGACAGGGAGAGACACCTTC. The whole variable domain, remainder taken from reference TRBV7-2 and TRBJ1-2, is GAGVSQSPSNKVTEKGKDVELRCDPISGHTALYWYRQSLGQGLEFLIYFQGNSAPDKSGLPSDRFSAERTGGSVSTLTIQRTQQEDSAVYLCASSTGRMTGRDTFGSGTRLTVV.

The chain combines TRBV2 with TRBJ1-5, with D maybe TRBD1 (6 bases). Trimming shortened V by 4 bases and J by 3 bases, and 25 bases separated the two germline ends. Per the germline V gene, CDR1 is SNHLY and CDR2 is FYNNEI. The CDR3 loop spans 19 amino acids. The CDR3 DNA reads TGTGCCAGCAGTGTGAACAGGGAACAGGGAATGGGGGCCAATCAGCCCCAGCATTTT. Its translation is CASSVNREQGMGANQPQHF. Combining the CDR3 with reference TRBV2 and TRBJ1-5 gives the whole variable domain EPEVTQTPSHQVTQMGQEVILRCVPISNHLYFYWYRQILGQKVEFLVSFYNNEISEKSEIFDDQFSVERPDGSNFTLKIRSTKLEDSAMYFCASSVNREQGMGANQPQHFGDGTRLSIL.

The chain recombines TRBV6-5 with TRBJ1-5; 7 bases are shared with TRBD1. Trimming cost V 6 bases and J 7 bases; bases outside gene matches: 12. The germline CDR1 and CDR2 sequences are MNHEY and SVGAGI. The CDR3 is 15 residues long. The CDR3 DNA reads as TGTGCCAGCAGCAGAGGGACAGCTGGTAGCCAGCCCCAGCATTTT. Its protein is CASSRGTAGSQPQHF.

The chain's CDR3 is CASSPALQGGSDEQYF. CDR3 coding DNA: TGCGCCAGCAGCCCGGCCCTTCAGGGGGGCTCTGACGAGCAGTACTTC. V gene TRBV4-1 combines with J gene TRBJ2-7; the D gene is possibly TRBD1 (7 bases). V was cut by 4 bases and J by 5 bases, with 21 bases left in between. The CDR3 has 16 residues. The germline V gene has CDR1 MGHRA and CDR2 YSYEKL.

This clone was counted only a few times. This sequence joins TRBV5-6 and TRBJ1-6; the match to TRBD1 covers 7 bases. The junction had 3 bases not matched to a gene; V was cut back by 4 bases and J by 8 bases. Germline CDR1 SGHDT, CDR2 YYEEEE. This CDR3 has 13 residues. The CDR3 DNA follows: TGTGCCAGCAGCATAACAGGGGATTCACCCCTCCACTTT. Translated, it gives CASSITGDSPLHF.

The V gene is TRBV19, the J gene TRBJ1-1, with D uncertain. CDR1 is LNHDA, CDR2 SQIVND, per germline (reference sequence). This CDR3 is 13 amino acids long. Trimming pared 3 bases from V and 0 bases from J, leaving 5 bases between. The DNA of the CDR3 is TGTGCCAGTAGTATGGCAGTGAACACTGAAGCTTTCTTT. Amino acid sequence: CASSMAVNTEAFF.

Here the CDR3 DNA reads TGTGCCTGGAGTTACGGACAGGGTAGGAACACCGGGGAGCTGTTTTTT. This encodes CAWSYGQGRNTGELFF. The rearrangement joins TRBV30 to TRBJ2-2; TRBD1 aligns across 8 bases. CDR3 length: 16 residues. The trim removed 2 bases at V and 1 base at J, leaving 6 bases unmatched. Germline loops: CDR1 GTSNPN, CDR2 SVGIG (reference sequence).